This record looks at one T cell receptor beta chain sequence and its context. Its antigen is unidentified. No fewer than 7 million PBMCs went into each sample. This sample was included in a study of blood T cells in healthy people across ages. Study-wide background: Roughly one uniquely barcoded beta molecule per two T cells was captured. Study-level points and caveats: A conclusive naive versus antigen-experienced comparison was prevented by the unsorted PBMCs. Older individuals had lower TCR beta diversity per million T cells (the decline was roughly linear).

Next came a second PCR, run for about 6 to 12 cycles, which used a sample-barcoded 5' primer along with a J-beta primer mix. TCRdb called the 5' RACE reads again in MiXCR, with one record for every CDR3 protein. The data show approximately 680,000 distinct CDR3 sequences, with 32% seen just once and approximately 15% held by the top ten. This TCR derives from a woman older than 75 in good health. The specimen sequenced was blood.

The CDR3 nucleotides are TGCAGTGCTTACAAGGTGGGGATGGGTGAGCAGTTCTTC. This gives the protein CSAYKVGMGEQFF. The V call is TRBV20-1, the J call TRBJ2-1, with D hard to call. Trimming took 5 bases from V and 9 from J, leaving 17 bases between them. CDR1 is DFQATT, CDR2 SNEGSKA, per germline (reference sequence). The CDR3 sequence is 13 residues long.